What follows are 19 T cell receptor beta chains derived from one specimen sequenced in a study of T cells after yellow fever vaccination (dated by TCRdb to between 2019 and 2020). The treatment or condition label on this specimen signifies: live attenuated yellow fever vaccine strain. The library was made by 5' RACE. Sequencing was carried out with an Illumina HiSeq 2500. TCRdb redid the processing of the public reads, applying fastp at Q25 and MiXCR, and retained in-frame beta chains. Rows with a matching CDR3 protein are joined into one entry that keeps the most common DNA and genes. The sample profile shows 170,000 or so distinct CDR3 sequences; roughly 6.2% of them were found once. Jointly, the top ten make up under 3% of the sample. The input for sequencing was CD4+ T cells sorted from PBMCs, taken on the day of the first yellow fever vaccination. Every receptor here comes from a man younger than 35 who received the YFV17D yellow fever vaccine.

This clonotype was found a few times. The gene calls are TRBV4-3 and TRBJ2-5; D perhaps matches TRBD1 (7 bases). V dropped 1 base and J dropped 4 bases, with 13 bases sitting between them. This CDR3 region has 15 residues. Germline values: CDR1 LGHNA, CDR2 YSLEER. The CDR3 DNA sequence: TGCGCCAGCAGCCAAGTTGGGCAGGGGGGAGAGACCCAGTACTTC. This encodes CASSQVGQGGETQYF.

This chain connects TRBV11-1 to TRBJ2-1; 9 positions match TRBD2. The V gene end was trimmed by 6 bases and the J gene end by 4 bases; junction bases not matched to a gene: 4. Germline V gene data show CDR1 as SGHAT and CDR2 as FQDESV (reference sequence). CDR3 length: 14 residues. CDR3 DNA: TGTGCCAGCAGGCTGACTAGCGGATACAATGAGCAGTTCTTC. Encoded protein: CASRLTSGYNEQFF.

This clonotype was detected many times. The J gene is TRBJ2-7, the V gene TRBV20-1, with 8 bases fitting TRBD1. Germline V gene data show CDR1 as DFQATT and CDR2 as SNEGSKA (reference sequence). Trimming took 6 bases from V and 4 from J; bases not matched to a gene: 11. There are 14 residues in the CDR3. The CDR3 nucleotides are TGCAGTGCAAAAGGACAGGGATCCCCTTACGAGCAGTACGTC. Amino acid sequence: CSAKGQGSPYEQYV.

There are many counts of this clonotype. V gene TRBV28 combines with J gene TRBJ2-3; the D gene is possibly TRBD2 (6 bases). Per the germline V gene, CDR1 is MDHEN and CDR2 is SYDVKM. Trimming cost V 3 bases and J 2 bases, with 12 bases left between them. The CDR3 is 15 amino acids. The CDR3 bases are TGTGCCAGCAGTTTTGGAGGGCGGACCACAGATACGCAGTATTTT. It encodes CASSFGGRTTDTQYF.

This rearrangement joins TRBV5-1 to TRBJ2-7, with a tentative D call TRBD2 (7 bases). Per germline, CDR1 SGHRS and CDR2 YFSETQ. The length of the CDR3 is 14 residues. The ends were cut back, 6 bases at V and 2 bases at J, with 15 bases in the middle. The DNA for the CDR3 is TGCGCCAGCAAGCGGGACACCATTACCTACGAGCAGTACTTC. This encodes CASKRDTITYEQYF.

This clonotype appeared many times. J is TRBJ1-2 and V is TRBV12-3 or TRBV12-4; D not resolved. The CDR3 is 13 amino acids. V shed 7 bases and J shed 2 bases, with 11 bases lying between them. The CDR3 sequence is CASTSDGNYGYTF. The CDR3 region has the DNA TGTGCCAGCACCTCCGACGGCAACTATGGCTACACCTTC.

There are many counts of this clonotype. The rearrangement uses TRBV5-6 and TRBJ1-4; D perhaps matches TRBD1 (5 bases). Germline V gene data show CDR1 as SGHDT and CDR2 as YYEEEE. This CDR3 is built from 14 residues. V lost 4 bases, J lost 4 bases, and 11 bases lay in between. CDR3 DNA sequence: TGTGCCAGCAGCCTGCAGGGTGATAATGAAAAACTGTTTTTT. Its protein product is CASSLQGDNEKLFF.

The rearrangement uses TRBV4-3 and TRBJ1-4; 8 bases are a match to TRBD1. Germline CDR1 reads LGHNA; CDR2 reads YSLEER. V dropped 1 base and J dropped 3; count of bases not matched to a gene: 4. The CDR3 length is 16 residues. The CDR3 DNA follows: TGCGCCAGCAGCCAAGCTCAGGGGGCGGCTAATGAAAAACTGTTTTTT. It yields the protein CASSQAQGAANEKLFF.

The DNA of the CDR3 is TGTGCCAGCAGTCACGGATTTAACTATGGCTACACCTTC. Translation gives CASSHGFNYGYTF. This rearrangement joins TRBV6-2 or TRBV6-3 to TRBJ1-2; the D is unclear. V shed 5 bases and J shed 1 base, with 8 bases lying between them. The length of the CDR3 is 13 residues. Germline V gene sequence: CDR1 MNHEY, CDR2 SVGEGT.

This clonotype has ten or more counts. At one boundary the junction diverges from the germline segment, which might be a read error. The chain couples TRBV7-9 to TRBJ2-7; D is possibly TRBD2 (6 bases). Per the germline V gene, CDR1 is SEHNR and CDR2 is FQNEAQ (reference sequence). This CDR3 contains 13 residues. The CDR3 loop reads CASSLGSGQGEDF. The CDR3 nucleotides are TGTGCCAGCAGCTTAGGTTCCGGACAAGGGGAGGACTTC.

This clonotype was observed many times. The V call is TRBV5-1, the J call TRBJ1-1; maybe TRBD1 (6 bases). Trimming took 4 bases from V and 0 from J, leaving 16 bases between them. Per germline, CDR1 SGHRS and CDR2 YFSETQ. The CDR3 length is 16 residues. In nucleotides, the CDR3 is TGCGCCAGCAGCCGGACCGCCGGGACACTGAACACTGAAGCTTTCTTT. Protein sequence: CASSRTAGTLNTEAFF.

This chain uses TRBV20-1 with TRBJ2-3; TRBD2 might be the D (6 bases). Trimming took 4 bases from V and 6 from J, leaving 11 bases between them. This CDR3 is built from 12 residues. Germline V lookup: CDR1 DFQATT, CDR2 SNEGSKA (reference sequence). The CDR3 nucleotides read TGCAGTGCTATCGGGAGAGGGGATACGCAGTATTTT. This gives the protein CSAIGRGDTQYF.

There are many counts of this clonotype. The genes are TRBV3-1 and TRBJ1-1; no definite D call. Germline assignment: CDR1 LGHDT and CDR2 YNNKEL (reference sequence). The CDR3 covers 11 residues. V lost 2 bases, J lost 7 bases, and 5 bases lay in between. The CDR3 sequence is CASSQRSEAFF. Written as DNA, the CDR3 is TGTGCCAGCAGCCAAAGGAGTGAAGCTTTCTTT.

The gene calls are TRBV7-8 and TRBJ2-7; TRBD1 matches at 7 bases. CDR1 and CDR2 from the germline V gene are SGHVS and FQNEAQ. The J segment lost 4 bases and the V segment lost 3 bases, leaving 3 bases of the junction unmatched. The CDR3 contains 13 residues. The CDR3 DNA reads as TGTGCCAGCAGCTTCACAGGGGTTTACGAGCAGTACGTC. Protein sequence: CASSFTGVYEQYV.

The chain links TRBV12-5 to TRBJ2-1; 7 bases agree with TRBD1. Per germline, CDR1 LGHNT and CDR2 FRNRAP. The V segment lost 4 bases and the J segment 6 bases; nucleotides outside the gene matches: 3. This CDR3 has 13 residues. For the CDR3, the DNA is TGTGCTAGTGGTTCAGGGGGAATCAATGAGCAGTTCTTC. It translates to CASGSGGINEQFF.

The V and J genes are TRBV24-1 and TRBJ1-1; 8 positions agree with TRBD1. Germline trimming cut 7 bases from V and 4 bases from J; bases unmatched to any gene: 7. This CDR3 is 14 amino acids long. The germline CDR1 and CDR2 sequences are KGHDR and SFDVKD. CDR3 sequence (DNA): TGTGCCACCAGAGATACAGGGGGGAGCACTGAAGCTTTCTTT. This translates into CATRDTGGSTEAFF.

This clonotype was observed a handful of times. The rearrangement uses TRBV7-2 and TRBJ2-5; 9 bases match TRBD1. In germline, CDR1 is SGHTA, CDR2 FQGNSA. This CDR3 contains 15 residues. Losses at the gene ends were 5 bases for V and 3 bases for J; bases not matched to a gene: 7. CDR3 coding DNA: TGTGCCAGCAGCCTCTGGGACAGGGATAAAGAGACCCAGTACTTC. As protein: CASSLWDRDKETQYF. Combining the CDR3 with reference TRBV7-2 and TRBJ2-5 gives the whole variable domain GAGVSQSPSNKVTEKGKDVELRCDPISGHTALYWYRQSLGQGLEFLIYFQGNSAPDKSGLPSDRFSAERTGGSVSTLTIQRTQQEDSAVYLCASSLWDRDKETQYFGPGTRLLVL.

This clonotype has at least ten counts. V usage is TRBV29-1 and J usage is TRBJ2-7; no clear D. Between the trimmed V and J ends, which lost 1 base and 4 bases, there was a span of 11 bases. There are 13 residues in the CDR3. The V gene's germline CDR1 is SQVTM and CDR2 ANQGSEA. This chain's CDR3 is CSVEGVEDYEQYF. As DNA, the CDR3 is TGCAGCGTTGAAGGGGTAGAGGATTACGAGCAGTACTTC.

This clonotype was seen a handful of times. V and J are TRBV7-2 and TRBJ1-5; D is unresolved. This CDR3 region has 14 residues. Germline CDR1 reads SGHTA; CDR2 reads FQGNSA. Trimming took off 5 bases at V and 6 bases at J, with 14 bases between the two ends. The CDR3 loop is CASSVTNWPQPQHF. DNA for the CDR3: TGTGCCAGCAGCGTAACTAATTGGCCTCAGCCCCAGCATTTT.